The rows below give T cell receptor beta chains drawn from one sample of a study of CD8 T cells in Susac syndrome. MiXCR was run by TCRdb on the immunoSEQ multiplex PCR reads, yielding one entry per CDR3 protein. The sample contains more than 200,000 distinct CDR3 sequences, less than 95% of which appear only once. Sample: CD4+ T cells from PBMCs. The receptors come from a human donor with Susac syndrome. Both conserved end residues are part of each CDR3. The D gene is left open where the match is weak. Some rows mark clone size as missing; the rest say once, few, many or name a class of expanded clone.

j_call clone_size v_call d_call cdr3_aa cdr3_nt
TRBJ1-1 NA TRBV5-1 NA CASSLVRFTEAFF TGCGCCAGCAGCTTGGTGCGGTTCACTGAAGCTTTCTTT
TRBJ2-3 NA TRBV30 TRBD2 CACAPGLGITDTQYF TGTGCCTGCGCTCCGGGACTAGGAATTACAGATACGCAGTATTTT
TRBJ2-5 NA TRBV5-6 TRBD1 CASSLGRTGLETQYF TGTGCCAGCAGCTTGGGTCGGACAGGGTTAGAGACCCAGTACTTC
TRBJ1-3 NA TRBV30 TRBD1 CAWSAGQGDGNTIYF TGTGCCTGGAGTGCGGGACAGGGTGATGGAAACACCATATATTTT
TRBJ2-5 NA TRBV20-1 NA CSADLGFQETQYF TGCAGTGCTGATTTGGGATTCCAAGAGACCCAGTACTTC
TRBJ1-4 NA TRBV6-5 NA CASSPPQGEKLFF TGTGCCAGCAGTCCCCCCCAGGGTGAAAAACTGTTTTTT
TRBJ2-3 once TRBV20-1 NA CSASRGAGTADTQYF TGCAGTGCTAGTCGGGGGGCAGGGACCGCGGATACGCAGTATTTT
TRBJ2-3 NA TRBV3-1 NA CASSPLGTEPTDTQYF TGTGCCAGCAGCCCCTTGGGGACCGAGCCGACGGATACGCAGTATTTT
TRBJ2-7 NA TRBV28 TRBD2 CASSLSTSGGSYEQYF TGTGCCAGCAGTTTATCAACTAGCGGGGGCTCCTACGAGCAGTACTTC
TRBJ1-1 NA TRBV7-9 TRBD1 CASSRYTTGDTEAFF TGTGCCAGCAGCCGTTACACGACAGGGGACACTGAAGCTTTCTTT
TRBJ2-1 NA TRBV20-1 NA CSASTGRRYNEQFF TGCAGTGCTAGTACAGGTAGGAGATACAATGAGCAGTTCTTC
TRBJ2-2 once TRBV9 TRBD1 CASSEDRAGTGELFF TGTGCCAGCAGCGAGGACAGGGCGGGCACCGGGGAGCTGTTTTTT
TRBJ2-5 NA TRBV4-2 TRBD1 CASSQDRGQETQYF TGTGCCAGCAGCCAGGACAGGGGGCAAGAGACCCAGTACTTC
TRBJ2-7 NA TRBV7-8 NA CASTELRGSYEQYF TGTGCCAGCACCGAGTTGAGGGGAAGCTACGAGCAGTACTTC
TRBJ1-2 NA TRBV6-5 NA CASTPGLTGYGYTF TGTGCCAGCACCCCAGGGTTGACGGGCTATGGCTACACCTTC
TRBJ1-6 NA TRBV6-4 NA CASSERGADSPLHF TGTGCCAGCAGTGAACGAGGTGCGGATTCACCCCTCCACTTT
TRBJ2-7 NA TRBV6-2/TRBV6-3 NA CASSYPPAEQYF TGTGCCAGCAGCTACCCGCCCGCCGAGCAGTACTTC
TRBJ2-1 NA TRBV29-1 TRBD1 CSAGQGLNEQFF TGCAGCGCTGGACAGGGCCTCAATGAGCAGTTCTTC
TRBJ2-1 NA TRBV29-1 NA CSVADWLGEQFF TGCAGCGTTGCTGATTGGTTAGGTGAGCAGTTCTTC
TRBJ1-1 NA TRBV7-9 TRBD1 CASSPRDRGEGTEAFF TGTGCCAGCAGCCCCAGGGACAGAGGGGAGGGCACTGAAGCTTTCTTT
TRBJ1-6 NA TRBV20-1 NA CSARDPSISYNSPLHF TGCAGTGCTAGAGATCCCTCGATATCCTATAATTCACCCCTCCACTTT
TRBJ2-3 NA TRBV29-1 NA CSVVQGSDTQYF TGCAGCGTTGTACAGGGCTCTGATACGCAGTATTTT
TRBJ2-7 NA TRBV29-1 NA CSVLQAYEQYF TGCAGCGTCCTACAGGCCTACGAGCAGTACTTC
TRBJ1-1 NA TRBV29-1 NA CSVGQAGVSNTEAFF TGCAGCGTGGGCCAGGCCGGGGTATCGAACACTGAAGCTTTCTTT
TRBJ1-1 NA TRBV29-1 NA CSVGQRARGTEAFF TGCAGCGTTGGACAGCGGGCTCGAGGGACTGAAGCTTTCTTT
TRBJ1-2 NA TRBV30 NA CAWSGRVAAGGYTF TGTGCCTGGAGTGGAAGGGTGGCTGCTGGTGGCTACACCTTC
TRBJ1-6 NA TRBV20-1 TRBD1 CSASTGGYSPLHF TGCAGTGCCTCGACAGGGGGGTACTCACCCCTCCACTTT
TRBJ1-6 NA TRBV20-1 NA CSASPGLQGAYNSPLHF TGCAGTGCCAGCCCGGGACTTCAAGGGGCGTATAATTCACCCCTCCACTTT
TRBJ2-1 NA TRBV27 NA CASRRPRFSGAYNEQFF TGTGCCAGCAGGCGCCCCCGTTTTTCGGGGGCGTACAATGAGCAGTTCTTC
TRBJ2-1 NA TRBV18 TRBD1 CASSPPDRVSSYNEQFF TGTGCCAGCTCACCACCGGACAGGGTTAGCTCCTACAATGAGCAGTTCTTC
TRBJ2-7 NA TRBV28 TRBD1 CASSSGQGDEQYF TGTGCCAGCAGCTCGGGACAGGGGGACGAGCAGTACTTC
TRBJ2-3 NA TRBV6-1 NA CASSGHVDSLGTDTQYF TGTGCCAGCAGTGGCCACGTAGACAGCTTGGGGACAGATACGCAGTATTTT
TRBJ2-5 NA TRBV30 NA CAWSVQSQETQYF TGTGCCTGGAGTGTACAGTCTCAAGAGACCCAGTACTTC
TRBJ2-3 NA TRBV6-2/TRBV6-3 TRBD2 CASSYSLAGTDTQYF TGTGCCAGCAGTTACTCGCTAGCGGGGACAGATACGCAGTATTTT
TRBJ2-1 NA TRBV9 TRBD1 CASSATGGEQFF TGTGCCAGCAGCGCTACAGGGGGGGAGCAGTTCTTC